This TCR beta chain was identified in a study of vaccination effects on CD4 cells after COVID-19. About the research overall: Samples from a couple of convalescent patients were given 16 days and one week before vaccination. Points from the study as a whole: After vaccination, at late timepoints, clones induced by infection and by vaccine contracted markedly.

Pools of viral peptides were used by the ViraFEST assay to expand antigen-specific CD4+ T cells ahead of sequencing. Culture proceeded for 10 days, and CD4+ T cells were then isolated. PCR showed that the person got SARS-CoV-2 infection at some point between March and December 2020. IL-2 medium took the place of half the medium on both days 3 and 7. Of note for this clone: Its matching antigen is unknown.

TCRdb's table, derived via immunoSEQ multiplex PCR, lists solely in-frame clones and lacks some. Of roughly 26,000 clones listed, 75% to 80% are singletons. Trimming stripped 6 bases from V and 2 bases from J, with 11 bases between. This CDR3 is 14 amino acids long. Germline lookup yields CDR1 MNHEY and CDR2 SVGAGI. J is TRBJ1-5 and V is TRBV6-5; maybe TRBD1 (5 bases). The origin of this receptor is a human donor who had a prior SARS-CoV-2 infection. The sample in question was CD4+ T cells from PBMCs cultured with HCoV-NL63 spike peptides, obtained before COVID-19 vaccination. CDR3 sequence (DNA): TGTGCCAGCAGCCGCGGACAAGGCAATCAGCCCCAGCATTTT. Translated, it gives CASSRGQGNQPQHF.